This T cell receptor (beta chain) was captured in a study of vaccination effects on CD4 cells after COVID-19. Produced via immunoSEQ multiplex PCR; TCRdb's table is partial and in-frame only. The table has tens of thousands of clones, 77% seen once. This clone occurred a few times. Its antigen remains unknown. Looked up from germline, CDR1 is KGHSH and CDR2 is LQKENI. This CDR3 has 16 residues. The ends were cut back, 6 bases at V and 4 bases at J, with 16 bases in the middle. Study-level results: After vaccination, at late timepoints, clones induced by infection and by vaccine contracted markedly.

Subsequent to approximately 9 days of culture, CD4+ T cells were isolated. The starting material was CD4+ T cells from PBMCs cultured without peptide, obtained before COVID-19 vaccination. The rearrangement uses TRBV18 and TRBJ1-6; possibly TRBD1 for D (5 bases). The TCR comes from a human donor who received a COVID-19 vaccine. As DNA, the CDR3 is TGTGCCAGCTCCATATCCTCGGACACGTATAATTCACCCCTCCACTTT. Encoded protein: CASSISSDTYNSPLHF.